This entry is about one TCR beta chain. In the original analysis: The assay estimated nucleated cells by amplifying reference gene primers. TCRdb's table, derived via immunoSEQ multiplex PCR, lists solely in-frame clones and lacks some. V and J calls plus clone size are reproduced from that table; the DNA served to infer D and trimming. The table shows about 140,000 clones, with 65% to 90% occurring only once. These data belong to a study of blood T cell repertoires in COVID-19. Study information: PBMCs, B-cell-depleted T cells, or T cells were the source of the cDNA or gDNA that made up the material.

Sequencing was done on a sample of peripheral blood. This clonotype was obtained from a middle-aged man with acute or convalescent COVID-19.

CDR3 sequence reads: CASGGTVQVGAFF. The CDR3 DNA follows: TGTGCCAGCGGGGGGACAGTCCAGGTGGGAGCTTTCTTT. V is TRBV2 and J is TRBJ1-1, with TRBD1 matching 7 bases. V shed 8 bases, J shed 10 bases, and the junction held 13 bases outside the gene matches. Germline V gene data show CDR1 as SNHLY and CDR2 as FYNNEI. The CDR3 extends over 13 amino acids.